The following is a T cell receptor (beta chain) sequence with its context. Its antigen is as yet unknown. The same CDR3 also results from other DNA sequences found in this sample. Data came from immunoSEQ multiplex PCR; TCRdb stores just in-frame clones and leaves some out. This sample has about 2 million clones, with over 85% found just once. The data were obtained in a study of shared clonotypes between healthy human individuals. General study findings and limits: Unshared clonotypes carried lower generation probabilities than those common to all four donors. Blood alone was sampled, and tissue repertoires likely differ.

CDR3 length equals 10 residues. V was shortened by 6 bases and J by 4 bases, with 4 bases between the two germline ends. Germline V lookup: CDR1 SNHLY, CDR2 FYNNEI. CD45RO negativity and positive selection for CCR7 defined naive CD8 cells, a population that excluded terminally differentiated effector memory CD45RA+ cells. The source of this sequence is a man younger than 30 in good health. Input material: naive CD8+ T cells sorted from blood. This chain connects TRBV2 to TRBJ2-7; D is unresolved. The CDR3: CASSKYEQYF. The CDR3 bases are TGTGCCAGCAGCAAGTACGAGCAGTACTTC.